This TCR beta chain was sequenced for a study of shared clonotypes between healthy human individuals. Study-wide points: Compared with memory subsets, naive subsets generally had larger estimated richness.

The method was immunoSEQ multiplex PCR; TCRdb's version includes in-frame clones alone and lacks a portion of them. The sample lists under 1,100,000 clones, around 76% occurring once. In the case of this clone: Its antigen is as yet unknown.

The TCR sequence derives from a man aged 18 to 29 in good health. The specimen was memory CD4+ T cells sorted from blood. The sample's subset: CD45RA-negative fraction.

The CDR3 DNA reads as TGCGCCAGCAGTGAGAGCCCGAACACTGAAGCTTTCTTT. It codes for CASSESPNTEAFF. The V and J genes are TRBV10-1 and TRBJ1-1; D is unclear. Germline CDR1 reads WNHNN; CDR2 reads SYGVQD (reference sequence). Trimming removed 2 bases from V and 1 base from J, with 5 bases in between. The CDR3 is made up of 13 amino acids.